The 25 T cell receptor beta chains presented below share a single source sample, sequenced in a study of T cell changes during pregnancy in multiple sclerosis. TCRdb's table, derived via immunoSEQ multiplex PCR, lists solely in-frame clones and lacks some. The data contain roughly 30,000 clones, more than 75% of them singletons. The specimen comprised CD8+ T cells from peripheral blood mononuclear cells, sampled after pregnancy. These receptors originate from a female donor with multiple sclerosis, enrolled in a pregnancy study.

The chain joins TRBV5-1 to TRBJ2-5, with 7 bases matching TRBD1. Losses at the gene ends were 6 bases for V and 4 bases for J; bases not matched to a gene: 6. The CDR3 length is 13 residues. Germline V gene sequence: CDR1 SGHRS, CDR2 YFSETQ. CDR3 bases: TGCGCCAGCAACCCGCCAGGGGGAGAGACCCAGTACTTC. Protein: CASNPPGGETQYF.

This clone turned up a few times. The chain carries TRBV30 and TRBJ1-1; the D gene is possibly TRBD1 (6 bases). This CDR3 is built from 14 residues. The V gene's germline CDR1 is GTSNPN and CDR2 SVGIG (reference sequence). Trimming left V 3 bases short and J 11 bases short, with 22 bases between. The CDR3 is CAWSAGSGEQEAFF. CDR3 coding DNA: TGTGCCTGGAGCGCTGGATCAGGGGAGCAGGAGGCTTTCTTT.

The chain employs TRBV19 and TRBJ2-7; 8 bases are shared with TRBD1. The CDR3 is 15 amino acids. J gave up 9 bases and V 3 bases, and 13 bases lay outside the gene matches. CDR1 is LNHDA, CDR2 SQIVND, per germline (reference sequence). This chain's CDR3 is CASSITGQGLDRQYF. The CDR3 nucleotides are TGTGCCAGTAGTATCACAGGACAGGGCCTTGATCGGCAGTACTTC. Full variable domain (rest looked up from reference TRBV19 and TRBJ2-7): DGGITQSPKYLFRKEGQNVTLSCEQNLNHDAMYWYRQDPGQGLRLIYYSQIVNDFQKGDIAEGYSVSREKKESFPLTVTSAQKNPTAFYLCASSITGQGLDRQYFGPGTRLTVT.

The chain is built from TRBV5-4 and TRBJ2-7; D call uncertain. Germline assignment: CDR1 SGHNT and CDR2 YYREEE (reference sequence). This CDR3 is built from 15 residues. V shed 2 bases and J shed 4 bases, with 16 bases lying between them. The CDR3, as DNA: TGTGCCAGCAGCTTTCTTGACGGAAACTATTACGAGCAGTACTTC. It is translated as CASSFLDGNYYEQYF.

The V and J genes are TRBV6-5 and TRBJ2-7; 7 nucleotides align to TRBD2. V gave up 5 bases and J gave up 4 bases; unmatched junction bases: 5. This CDR3 comprises 13 residues. The V gene's germline CDR1 is MNHEY and CDR2 SVGAGI. Written as DNA, the CDR3 is TGTGCCAGCAGTCCGACTAGCTTTTACGAGCAGTACTTC. This encodes CASSPTSFYEQYF.

V gene TRBV6-4 combines with J gene TRBJ2-3; the D is unclear. This CDR3 has 13 residues. Germline CDR1 is MRHNA and CDR2 is SNTAGT. Trimming removed 0 bases at V and 2 bases at J, with 3 bases between. DNA for the CDR3: TGTGCCAGCAGTGACTCTATCACAGATACGCAGTATTTT. Amino acids: CASSDSITDTQYF.

This chain uses TRBV6-1 with TRBJ2-2, with 9 nucleotides matching TRBD1. With 1 base clipped from V and 6 bases from J, the junction kept 9 bases outside the gene matches. Germline CDR1 MNHNS, CDR2 SASEGT. This CDR3 region has 17 residues. The DNA for the CDR3 is TGTGCCAGCAGTGAAGTCGAGGGACAGGGATCATCCGGGGAGCTGTTTTTT. The encoded protein is CASSEVEGQGSSGELFF.

The V call is TRBV5-1, the J call TRBJ2-5, with D hard to call. This CDR3 has 14 amino acids. Germline V lookup: CDR1 SGHRS, CDR2 YFSETQ. Trimming took 5 bases from V and 2 from J, leaving 13 bases between them. CDR3 sequence reads: CASRARRRQETQYF. CDR3 sequence (DNA): TGCGCCAGCAGGGCGAGGCGCAGACAAGAGACCCAGTACTTC.

This clone was counted between two and nine times. V and J are TRBV4-1 and TRBJ1-2; D gene unclear. The germline V gene encodes CDR1 MGHRA and CDR2 YSYEKL. The germline V and J ends were trimmed by 0 bases and 2 bases, with 10 bases remaining between them. The CDR3 has 15 amino acids. CDR3 loop: CASSQDPAGNYGYTF. The CDR3 coding sequence is TGCGCCAGCAGCCAAGATCCAGCAGGAAACTATGGCTACACCTTC.

The genes are TRBV13 and TRBJ2-1; 9 bases agree with TRBD1. The CDR3 spans 15 residues. Germline trimming cut 3 bases from V and 15 bases from J; bases unmatched to any gene: 15. Germline-derived CDR1 and CDR2 are PRHDT and FYEKMQ (reference sequence). CDR3 residues: CASSFGTGGPTLRFF. In DNA, the CDR3 is TGTGCCAGCAGCTTTGGAACAGGGGGCCCCACCCTGCGGTTCTTC.

V usage is TRBV28 and J usage is TRBJ1-5; D is ambiguous. Deletions cut 2 bases from V and 2 bases from J, with 13 bases between. The CDR3 contains 16 residues. The germline V gene has CDR1 MDHEN and CDR2 SYDVKM. In nucleotides, the CDR3 is TGTGCCAGCAGTTTAACGAGGGAGGCGGGCAATCAGCCCCAGCATTTT. This sequence encodes CASSLTREAGNQPQHF.

The gene calls are TRBV29-1 and TRBJ2-1; 10 nucleotides match TRBD1. Trimming removed 7 bases from V and 10 bases from J; junction bases left unmatched: 16. CDR3 length equals 15 residues. CDR1 and CDR2 (germline): SQVTM, ANQGSEA. The CDR3 here is CSGRGRDRGPWEQFF. The CDR3 region has the DNA TGCAGCGGTCGGGGGCGGGACAGGGGCCCATGGGAGCAGTTCTTC.

The chain is built from TRBV30 and TRBJ2-3, with TRBD2 matching over 7 bases. The CDR3 has 15 amino acids. Looked up from germline, CDR1 is GTSNPN and CDR2 is SVGIG (reference sequence). Germline trimming cut 1 base from V and 0 bases from J; bases unmatched to any gene: 4. CDR3 DNA sequence: TGTGCCTGGAGTGCAGCGGGGACTAGCACAGATACGCAGTATTTT. This sequence encodes CAWSAAGTSTDTQYF.

The gene calls are TRBV5-6 and TRBJ1-2; D call uncertain. Germline assignment: CDR1 SGHDT and CDR2 YYEEEE. The length of the CDR3 is 12 residues. V lost 0 bases and J 7 bases, leaving 7 bases between the germline ends. The CDR3: CASSLGGSGYTF. The CDR3 nucleotides are TGTGCCAGCAGCTTGGGAGGGAGTGGCTACACCTTC.

V and J are TRBV25-1 and TRBJ2-7, with 9 nucleotides matching TRBD2. V gave up 5 bases and J gave up 0 bases; unmatched junction bases: 14. This CDR3 spans 18 amino acids. CDR1 MGHDK and CDR2 SYGVNS come from the germline V gene. The CDR3 nucleotides are TGTGCCAGCAGTTCGGGGACAGCTGGGACTAGCCCCTCCTACGAGCAGTACTTC. It yields the protein CASSSGTAGTSPSYEQYF.

The genes are TRBV27 and TRBJ1-1; possible D gene TRBD1, 6 bases. The V gene lost 8 bases and the J gene lost 5 bases, with 18 bases spanning the gap. The CDR3 runs to 14 residues. Germline-derived CDR1 and CDR2 are MNHEY and SMNVEV (reference sequence). DNA of the CDR3: TGTGCCAGCCTCCCTGAGGGGGTTGGGACTGAAGCTTTCTTT. Amino acid sequence: CASLPEGVGTEAFF.

The chain is built from TRBV9 and TRBJ2-1; D might be TRBD2 (6 bases). V gave up 0 bases and J gave up 3 bases, with 10 bases separating them. Germline V CDR1 and CDR2: SGDLS, YYNGEE. The CDR3 runs 15 residues. The CDR3, as DNA: TGTGCCAGCAGCGTAGATGGCGGGGACTACAATGAGCAGTTCTTC. This translates into CASSVDGGDYNEQFF.

The CDR3 spells CASSVGLGRTTGNTIYF. The CDR3 DNA sequence: TGTGCCAGCAGCGTAGGGCTTGGCAGGACTACTGGAAACACCATATATTTT. This sequence joins TRBV9 and TRBJ1-3; no reliable D call. Germline CDR1 reads SGDLS; CDR2 reads YYNGEE. This CDR3 is built from 17 residues. The germline V and J ends were trimmed by 0 bases and 2 bases, with 15 bases remaining between them.

This clone was observed a single time. The chain employs TRBV14 and TRBJ1-2; tentative D call: TRBD1 (6 bases). V was pared by 1 base and J by 4 bases, with 19 bases between. The CDR3 loop spans 17 amino acids. Germline lookup yields CDR1 SGHDN and CDR2 FVKESK. The DNA of the CDR3 is TGTGCCAGCAGCCAAGGCCTGAGGCCGGGGGGGCTCTATGGCTACACCTTC. As protein: CASSQGLRPGGLYGYTF.

This rearrangement joins TRBV5-6 to TRBJ2-1; 7 bases line up with TRBD1. J lost 7 bases, V lost 4 bases, and 8 bases had no gene match. This CDR3 has 14 residues. The germline V gene encodes CDR1 SGHDT and CDR2 YYEEEE. The CDR3 coding sequence is TGTGCCAGCAGCGAAGGGGGCCTGCAAAATGAGCAGTTCTTC. This encodes CASSEGGLQNEQFF. The whole variable domain, remainder taken from reference TRBV5-6 and TRBJ2-1, is DAGVTQSPTHLIKTRGQQVTLRCSPKSGHDTVSWYQQALGQGPQFIFQYYEEEERQRGNFPDRFSGHQFPNYSSELNVNALLLGDSALYLCASSEGGLQNEQFFGPGTRLTVL.

This clone was recorded only once. This chain uses TRBV7-9 with TRBJ2-1; 9 bases are shared with TRBD2. Germline assignment: CDR1 SEHNR and CDR2 FQNEAQ (reference sequence). The CDR3 contains 16 residues. J gave up 3 bases and V 2 bases, and 5 bases lay outside the gene matches. The CDR3 DNA reads TGTGCCAGCAGCTTATCGGCGGGGGGGATCTACAATGAGCAGTTCTTC. It encodes CASSLSAGGIYNEQFF.

This chain uses TRBV6-5 with TRBJ1-5, with 7 bases lining up with TRBD1. Germline-derived CDR1 and CDR2 are MNHEY and SVGAGI. The CDR3 contains 16 residues. The V and J ends lost 4 bases and 7 bases, in that order; junction bases with no gene match: 13. The CDR3 DNA reads TGTGCCAGCAGTTTACGGACAGGTCTCTGGGTGCAGCCCCAGCATTTT. This sequence encodes CASSLRTGLWVQPQHF.

This rearrangement joins TRBV9 to TRBJ1-2, with D tentatively TRBD1 (5 bases). Between the trimmed V and J ends, which lost 4 bases and 4 bases, there was a span of 23 bases. CDR3 length: 17 amino acids. CDR1 is SGDLS, CDR2 YYNGEE, per germline. Here the CDR3 DNA reads TGTGCCAGCAGCATCCCCTCAGGGCAGGGTGTGACCTATGGCTACACCTTC. This sequence encodes CASSIPSGQGVTYGYTF.

The chain's CDR3 is CASSQHRGAGVSYGYTF. DNA for the CDR3: TGCGCCAGCAGCCAACACAGGGGCGCCGGAGTGAGTTATGGCTACACCTTC. The chain recombines TRBV4-1 with TRBJ1-2; 7 bases agree with TRBD1. There are 17 residues in the CDR3. CDR1 is MGHRA and CDR2 is YSYEKL in the germline V gene. With 2 bases clipped from V and 5 bases from J, the junction kept 14 bases outside the gene matches.

This rearrangement joins TRBV7-2 to TRBJ2-3; a possible D gene is TRBD1 (6 bases). The CDR3 loop spans 14 amino acids. The germline V gene has CDR1 SGHTA and CDR2 FQGNSA. V dropped 1 base and J dropped 3 bases, with 8 bases sitting between them. CDR3 amino acids: CASSLVRGTDTQYF. CDR3 DNA: TGTGCCAGCAGCTTAGTAAGGGGGACAGATACGCAGTATTTT.